A single count supports the clone carrying this TCR beta chain. The data derive from a study of T cell changes during pregnancy in multiple sclerosis. Sequenced by immunoSEQ multiplex PCR; TCRdb stores in-frame clones only, minus some. The data hold under 80,000 clones, with 80% to 95% observed a single time. CDR3 length equals 13 residues. Trimming shortened V by 5 bases and J by 1 base, and 9 bases separated the two germline ends. Germline CDR1 is MNHEY and CDR2 is SVGAGI. This specimen was peripheral blood, taken after pregnancy. The gene calls are TRBV6-5 and TRBJ2-7; D unresolved. This clonotype originated in a female donor in good health, enrolled as a control in a pregnancy study. CDR3 in amino acids: CASSRTNSYEQYF. DNA for the CDR3: TGTGCCAGCAGTCGTACAAATTCCTACGAGCAGTACTTC.